Listed below are T cell receptor beta chains from one sample, sequenced in a study of long-term antiretroviral therapy in people with HIV. Using immunoSEQ multiplex PCR, the repertoire was profiled, and TCRdb retains in-frame clones only, with some absent. The data hold some 31,000 clones, with 95% observed a single time. The sequencing used unsorted PBMCs, collected 5.3 years after starting antiretroviral therapy. The origin of the receptors is a man between 25 and 39 years old with HIV. Each CDR3 is given with its conserved first and last residue. The order of the fields is J gene, clone size, D gene, V gene, CDR3 DNA, CDR3 protein. The D gene is left open where the match is weak. Clone sizes are given selectively: once, few, many, or a class where the clone is expanded.

TRBJ2-5 NA NA TRBV5-1 TGCGCCACCTCCCCCCCTGGTGGGGAGACCCAGTACTTC CATSPPGGETQYF
TRBJ1-1 NA NA TRBV2 TGTGCCAGCAGTGTTTACAGGTCTGCTGAAGCTTTCTTT CASSVYRSAEAFF
TRBJ2-6 once TRBD1 TRBV7-2 TGTGCCAGCAGTCCGGACAGGGGGCATCGAGTGGCCAACGTCCTGACTTTC CASSPDRGHRVANVLTF
TRBJ2-7 medium-sized NA TRBV29-1 TGCAGCGTTCGGACGGATTCCTACGAGCAGTACTTC CSVRTDSYEQYF
TRBJ2-3 NA NA TRBV11-2 TGTGCCAGCAGCCCTCCCTGGGGCCTCTCAGGACACACAGATACGCAGTATTTT CASSPPWGLSGHTDTQYF
TRBJ1-2 NA TRBD1 TRBV7-8 TGTGCCAGCAGTAATGGACAGGGTCATTATGGCTACACCTTC CASSNGQGHYGYTF
TRBJ2-2 NA NA TRBV15 TGTGCCACCAGCAGAGGTAGCAATGGCGGGGAGCTGTTTTTT CATSRGSNGGELFF
TRBJ2-1 NA TRBD1 TRBV6-5 TGTGCCAGCCGGGACAGGGGGTACAATGAGCAGTTCTTC CASRDRGYNEQFF
TRBJ2-7 NA NA TRBV7-8 TGTGCCAGCAGCTCCTCAGACAGGAGCTCCTACGAGCAGTACTTC CASSSSDRSSYEQYF
TRBJ1-1 NA NA TRBV2 TGTGCCAGCAGTGAGCGGGGGCGGGACACTGAAGCTTTCTTT CASSERGRDTEAFF
TRBJ2-7 NA TRBD1 TRBV19 TGTGCCAGTAGTATAGCGGGACAGGGGGCCTACGAGCAGTACTTC CASSIAGQGAYEQYF
TRBJ2-7 NA TRBD2 TRBV4-1 TGCGCCAGCAGCCTCGCACCGGGACTAGGGCTCAACGAGCAGTACTTC CASSLAPGLGLNEQYF
TRBJ2-2 NA NA TRBV2 TGTGCCAGCAGACCTGGGACAACGACCGGGGAGCTGTTTTTT CASRPGTTTGELFF
TRBJ2-3 NA TRBD2 TRBV15 TGTGCCACCAGCACCAGGCTAGCGGTGCAGTATTTT CATSTRLAVQYF
TRBJ2-3 once NA TRBV7-9 TGTGCCAGCAGCTTGACAGGTTTTAGCACAGATACGCAGTATTTT CASSLTGFSTDTQYF
TRBJ2-3 NA NA TRBV7-2 TGTGCCAGCAGCTTAGTTTCTGCAGATACGCAGTATTTT CASSLVSADTQYF
TRBJ2-1 NA TRBD1 TRBV9 TGTGCCAGCAGCGCCTACTCCGGGACAGCCAATGAGCAGTTCTTC CASSAYSGTANEQFF
TRBJ1-3 NA TRBD1 TRBV4-2 TGTGCCAGCAGCCAAGTTGCGGGACAGGCGTTCTCTGGAAACACCATATATTTT CASSQVAGQAFSGNTIYF
TRBJ2-6 NA NA TRBV27 TGTGCCAGCTCGGCTGGGGCCAACGTCCTGACTTTC CASSAGANVLTF
TRBJ2-7 NA NA TRBV11-2 TGTGCCAGCAGCTCCAGTGGCTACGAGCAGTACTTC CASSSSGYEQYF
TRBJ1-4 NA TRBD1 TRBV30 TGTGCCTGGAGTGTAGTCGCACCGGGACAGGGTACTGAAAAACTGTTTTTT CAWSVVAPGQGTEKLFF